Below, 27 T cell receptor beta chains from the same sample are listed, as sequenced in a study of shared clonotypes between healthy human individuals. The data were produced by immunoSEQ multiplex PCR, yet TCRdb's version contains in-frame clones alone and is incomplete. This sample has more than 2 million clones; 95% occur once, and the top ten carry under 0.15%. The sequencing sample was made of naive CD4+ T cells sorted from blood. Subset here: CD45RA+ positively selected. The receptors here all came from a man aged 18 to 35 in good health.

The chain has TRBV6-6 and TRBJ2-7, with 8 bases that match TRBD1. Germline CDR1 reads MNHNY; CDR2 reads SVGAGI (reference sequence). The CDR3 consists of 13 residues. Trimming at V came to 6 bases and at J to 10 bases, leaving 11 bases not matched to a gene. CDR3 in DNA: TGTGCCAGCAGGCTTACGGACAGGGTATTTCAGTACTTC. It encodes CASRLTDRVFQYF.

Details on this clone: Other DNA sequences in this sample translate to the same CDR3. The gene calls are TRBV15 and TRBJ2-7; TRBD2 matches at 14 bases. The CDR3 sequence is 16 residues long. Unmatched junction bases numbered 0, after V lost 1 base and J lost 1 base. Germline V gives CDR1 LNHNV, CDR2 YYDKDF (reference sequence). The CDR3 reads CATSRGLAGGSYEQYF. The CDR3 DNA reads TGTGCCACCAGCAGAGGACTAGCGGGAGGGTCCTACGAGCAGTACTTC. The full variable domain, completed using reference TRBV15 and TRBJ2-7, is DAMVIQNPRYQVTQFGKPVTLSCSQTLNHNVMYWYQQKSSQAPKLLFHYYDKDFNNEADTPDNFQSRRPNTSFCFLDIRSPGLGDTAMYLCATSRGLAGGSYEQYFGPGTRLTVT.

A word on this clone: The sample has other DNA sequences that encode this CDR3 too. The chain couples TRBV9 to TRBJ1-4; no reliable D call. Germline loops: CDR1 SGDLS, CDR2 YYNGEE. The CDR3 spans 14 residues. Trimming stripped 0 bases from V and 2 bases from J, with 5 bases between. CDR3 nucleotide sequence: TGTGCCAGCAGCGTAGGTGGCACTAATGAAAAACTGTTTTTT. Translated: CASSVGGTNEKLFF.

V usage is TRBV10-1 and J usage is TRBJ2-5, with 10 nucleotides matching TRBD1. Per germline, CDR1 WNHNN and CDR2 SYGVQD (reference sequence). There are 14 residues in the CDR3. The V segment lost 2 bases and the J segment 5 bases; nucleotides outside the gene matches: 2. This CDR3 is CASSEGTGVETQYF. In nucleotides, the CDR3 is TGCGCCAGCAGTGAGGGGACAGGGGTCGAGACCCAGTACTTC.

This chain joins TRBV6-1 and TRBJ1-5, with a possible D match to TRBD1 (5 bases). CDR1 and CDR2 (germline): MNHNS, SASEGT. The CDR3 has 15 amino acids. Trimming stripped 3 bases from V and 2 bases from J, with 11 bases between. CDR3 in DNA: TGTGCCAGCAGTGACAGGGCGGGGGGCAATCAGCCCCAGCATTTT. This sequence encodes CASSDRAGGNQPQHF.

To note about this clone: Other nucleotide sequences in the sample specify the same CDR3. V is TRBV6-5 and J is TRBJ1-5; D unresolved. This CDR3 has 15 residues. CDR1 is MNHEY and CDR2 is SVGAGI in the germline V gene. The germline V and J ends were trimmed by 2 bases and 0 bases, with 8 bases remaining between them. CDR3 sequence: CASSYGGNSNQPQHF. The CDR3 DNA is TGTGCCAGCAGTTACGGCGGGAATAGCAATCAGCCCCAGCATTTT.

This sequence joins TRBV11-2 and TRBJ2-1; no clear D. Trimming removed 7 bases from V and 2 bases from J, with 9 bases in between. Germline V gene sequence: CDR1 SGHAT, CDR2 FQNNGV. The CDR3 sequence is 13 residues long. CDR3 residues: CASIKTPYNEQFF. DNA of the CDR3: TGTGCCAGCATCAAAACCCCCTACAATGAGCAGTTCTTC.

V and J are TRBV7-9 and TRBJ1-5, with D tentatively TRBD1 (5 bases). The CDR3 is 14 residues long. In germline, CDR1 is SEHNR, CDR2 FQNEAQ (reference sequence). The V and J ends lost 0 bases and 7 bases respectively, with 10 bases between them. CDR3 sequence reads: CASSLAGEGQPQHF. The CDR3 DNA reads TGTGCCAGCAGCTTAGCGGGGGAGGGACAGCCCCAGCATTTT.

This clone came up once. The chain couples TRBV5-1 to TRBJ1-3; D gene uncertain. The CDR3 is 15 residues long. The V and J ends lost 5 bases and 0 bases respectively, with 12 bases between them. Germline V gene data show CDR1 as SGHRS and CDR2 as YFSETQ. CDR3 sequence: CASSPSTGSGNTIYF. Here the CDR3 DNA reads TGCGCCAGCAGTCCTTCGACGGGCTCTGGAAACACCATATATTTT.

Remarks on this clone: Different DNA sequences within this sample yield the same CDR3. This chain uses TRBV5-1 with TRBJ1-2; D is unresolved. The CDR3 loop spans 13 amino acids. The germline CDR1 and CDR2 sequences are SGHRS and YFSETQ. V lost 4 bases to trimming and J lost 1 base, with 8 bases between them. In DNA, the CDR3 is TGCGCCAGCAGCCTAGGAAATAACTATGGCTACACCTTC. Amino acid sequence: CASSLGNNYGYTF.

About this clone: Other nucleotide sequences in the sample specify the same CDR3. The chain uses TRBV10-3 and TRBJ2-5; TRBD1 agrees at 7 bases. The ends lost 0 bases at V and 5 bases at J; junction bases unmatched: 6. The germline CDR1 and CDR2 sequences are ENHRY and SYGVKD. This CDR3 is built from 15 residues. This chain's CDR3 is CAISESRQGRETQYF. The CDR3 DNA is TGTGCCATCAGTGAGTCACGACAGGGAAGGGAGACCCAGTACTTC.

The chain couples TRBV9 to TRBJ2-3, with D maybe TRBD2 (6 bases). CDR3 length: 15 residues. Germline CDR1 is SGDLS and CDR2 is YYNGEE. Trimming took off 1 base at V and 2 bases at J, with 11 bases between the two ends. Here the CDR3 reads CASSVISGYTDTQYF. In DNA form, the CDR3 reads TGTGCCAGCAGCGTAATAAGCGGGTACACAGATACGCAGTATTTT.

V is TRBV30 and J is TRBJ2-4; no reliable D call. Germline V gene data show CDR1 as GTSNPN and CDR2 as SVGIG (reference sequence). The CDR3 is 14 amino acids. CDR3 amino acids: CAWEEALAKNIQYF. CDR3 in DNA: TGTGCTTGGGAAGAAGCCCTAGCCAAAAACATTCAGTACTTC.

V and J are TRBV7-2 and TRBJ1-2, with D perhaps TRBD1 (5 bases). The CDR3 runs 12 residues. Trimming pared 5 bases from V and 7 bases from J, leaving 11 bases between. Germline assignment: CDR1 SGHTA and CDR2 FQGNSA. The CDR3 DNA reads TGTGCCAGCAGCCGGGACGTCTTTGGCTACACCTTC. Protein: CASSRDVFGYTF.

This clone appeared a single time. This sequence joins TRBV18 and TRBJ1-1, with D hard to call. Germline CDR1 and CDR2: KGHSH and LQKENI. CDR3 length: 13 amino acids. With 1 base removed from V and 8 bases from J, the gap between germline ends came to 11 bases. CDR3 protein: CASSPRLTDEAFF. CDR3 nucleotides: TGTGCCAGCTCACCACGGTTAACCGACGAAGCTTTCTTT.

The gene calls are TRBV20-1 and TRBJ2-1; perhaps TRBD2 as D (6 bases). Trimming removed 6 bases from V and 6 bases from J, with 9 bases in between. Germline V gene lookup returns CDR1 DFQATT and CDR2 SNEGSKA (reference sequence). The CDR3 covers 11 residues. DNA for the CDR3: TGCAGTGCCGGGGACTCCAATGAGCAGTTCTTC. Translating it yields CSAGDSNEQFF.

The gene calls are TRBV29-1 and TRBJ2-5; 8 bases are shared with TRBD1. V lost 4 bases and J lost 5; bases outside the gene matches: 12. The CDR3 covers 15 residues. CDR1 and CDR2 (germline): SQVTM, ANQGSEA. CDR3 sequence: CSVGGQGQYGETQYF. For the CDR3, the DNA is TGCAGCGTTGGTGGACAGGGCCAGTATGGGGAGACCCAGTACTTC.

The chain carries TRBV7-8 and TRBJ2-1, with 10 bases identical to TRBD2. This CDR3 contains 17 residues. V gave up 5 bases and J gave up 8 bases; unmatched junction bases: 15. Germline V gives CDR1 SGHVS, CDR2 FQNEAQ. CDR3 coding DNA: TGTGCCAGCAGCCCCGCCTGGAAGTTAGCGGGAGGCGATGAGCAGTTCTTC. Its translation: CASSPAWKLAGGDEQFF.

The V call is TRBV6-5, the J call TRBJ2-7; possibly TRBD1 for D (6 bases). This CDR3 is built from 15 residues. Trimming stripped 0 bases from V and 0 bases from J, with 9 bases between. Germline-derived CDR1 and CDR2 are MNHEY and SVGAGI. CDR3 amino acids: CASSYSRTVSYEQYF. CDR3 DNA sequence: TGTGCCAGCAGTTACTCGAGGACAGTCTCCTACGAGCAGTACTTC.

Here the CDR3 reads CASSSRASSGNTIYF. The CDR3 DNA sequence: TGTGCCAGCAGCTCTCGGGCCTCCTCTGGAAACACCATATATTTT. The chain links TRBV7-2 to TRBJ1-3; the D is unclear. With 4 bases removed from V and 0 bases from J, the gap between germline ends came to 10 bases. The CDR3 consists of 15 residues. Germline CDR1 reads SGHTA; CDR2 reads FQGNSA.

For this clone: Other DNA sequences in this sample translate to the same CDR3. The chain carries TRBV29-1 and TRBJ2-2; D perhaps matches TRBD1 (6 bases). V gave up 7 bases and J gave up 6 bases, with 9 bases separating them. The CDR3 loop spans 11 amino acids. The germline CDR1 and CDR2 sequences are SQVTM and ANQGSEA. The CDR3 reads CSGGGSGELFF. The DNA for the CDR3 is TGCAGCGGAGGGGGTTCCGGGGAGCTGTTTTTT.

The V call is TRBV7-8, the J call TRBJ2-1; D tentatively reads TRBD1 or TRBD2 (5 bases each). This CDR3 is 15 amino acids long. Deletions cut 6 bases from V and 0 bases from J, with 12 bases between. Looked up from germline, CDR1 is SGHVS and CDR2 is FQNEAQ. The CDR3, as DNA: TGTGCCAGCAGTTCCGGGACCCTCTCCTACAATGAGCAGTTCTTC. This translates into CASSSGTLSYNEQFF.

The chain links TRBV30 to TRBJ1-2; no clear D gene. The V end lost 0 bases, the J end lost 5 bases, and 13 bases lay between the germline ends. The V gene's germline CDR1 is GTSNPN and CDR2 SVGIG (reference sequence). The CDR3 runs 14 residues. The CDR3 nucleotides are TGTGCCTGGAGTGTACGTAGGGCAGGATATGGCTACACCTTC. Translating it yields CAWSVRRAGYGYTF.

The CDR3 DNA reads as TGTGCCAGCAGTGTCCCCCTCACCGGGGAGCTGTTTTTT. It yields the protein CASSVPLTGELFF. The J gene is TRBJ2-2, the V gene TRBV2, with D unresolved. Trimming removed 4 bases from V and 4 bases from J, with 7 bases in between. The CDR3 loop spans 13 amino acids. From germline, CDR1 is SNHLY and CDR2 FYNNEI.

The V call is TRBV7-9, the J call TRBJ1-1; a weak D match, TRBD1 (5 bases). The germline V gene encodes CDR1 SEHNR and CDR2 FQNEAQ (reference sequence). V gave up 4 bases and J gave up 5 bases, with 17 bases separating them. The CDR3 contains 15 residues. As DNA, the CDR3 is TGTGCCAGCAGCTCGTATGGAGGGGAGTTGACTGAAGCTTTCTTT. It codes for CASSSYGGELTEAFF.

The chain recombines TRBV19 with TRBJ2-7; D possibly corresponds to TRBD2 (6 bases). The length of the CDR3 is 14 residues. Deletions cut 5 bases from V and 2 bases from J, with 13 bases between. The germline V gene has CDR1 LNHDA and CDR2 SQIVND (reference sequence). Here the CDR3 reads CASSGVAVTYEQYF. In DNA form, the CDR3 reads TGTGCCAGTAGTGGAGTAGCGGTAACCTACGAGCAGTACTTC.

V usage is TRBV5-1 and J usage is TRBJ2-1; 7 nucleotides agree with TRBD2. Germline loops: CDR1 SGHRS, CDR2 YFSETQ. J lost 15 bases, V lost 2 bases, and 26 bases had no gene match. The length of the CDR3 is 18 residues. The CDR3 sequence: CASSFQDSGLVPQDHLFF. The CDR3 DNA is TGCGCCAGCAGCTTTCAGGACTCCGGACTAGTCCCGCAAGACCACCTGTTCTTC.